One and the same sample provided the 32 T cell receptor beta chains below, sequenced in a study of CD8+CD57+ T cells in acquired aplastic anemia (dated by TCRdb to about 2018). Instrument used: Illumina HiSeq 2000. Genomic DNA served as template for TCR beta VDJ combination and CDR3 sequence profiling. TCRdb reanalyzed the raw reads on its own, using fastp at Q25 for trimming and MiXCR for clone calling, and kept in-frame beta chains. Each record represents a unique CDR3 protein, reported with the most common genes and DNA among its rows. For this sample there are about 98,000 distinct CDR3 sequences; roughly 70% appear just once. 65% of the sample belongs to the ten largest clones. Expansion of CD8+CD57+ cells had been shown by flow cytometry in the patients chosen for sequencing. What was sequenced was sorted CD4+, CD8+, or CD8+CD57+ T cells (not recorded which) from PBMCs. These TCRs come from a human donor with aplastic anemia.

This clonotype was picked up a small number of times. The CDR3 spells CASSERSGRAGEQYF. The DNA for the CDR3 is TGCGCCAGCAGTGAGCGAAGCGGGAGGGCCGGCGAGCAGTACTTC. The chain carries TRBV10-2 and TRBJ2-7; 10 nucleotides align to TRBD2. This CDR3 is 15 amino acids long. Germline lookup yields CDR1 WSHSY and CDR2 SAAADI. Trimming took 2 bases from V and 6 from J; bases not matched to a gene: 7.

The DNA of the CDR3 is TGTGCCACCAGTGGGCTGGGCTCCGGCACAGATACGCAGTATTTT. This translates into CATSGLGSGTDTQYF. The gene calls are TRBV24-1 and TRBJ2-3; D gene unclear. CDR1 and CDR2 from the germline V gene are KGHDR and SFDVKD. The CDR3 length is 15 residues. With 5 bases removed from V and 1 base from J, the gap between germline ends came to 12 bases.

There are a few counts of this clonotype. CDR3 loop: CATSRELAGGPFF. DNA for the CDR3: TGTGCCACCAGCAGAGAACTAGCGGGAGGACCGTTCTTC. The V gene is TRBV15, the J gene TRBJ2-1, with 12 nucleotides matching TRBD2. The germline gives CDR1 LNHNV, CDR2 YYDKDF (reference sequence). After removal of 0 bases from V and 15 bases from J, the junction contained 3 bases not matched to a gene. This CDR3 is built from 13 residues. The full variable domain, completed using reference TRBV15 and TRBJ2-1, is DAMVIQNPRYQVTQFGKPVTLSCSQTLNHNVMYWYQQKSSQAPKLLFHYYDKDFNNEADTPDNFQSRRPNTSFCFLDIRSPGLGDTAMYLCATSRELAGGPFFGPGTRLTVL.

This clonotype occurred a few times. Because the CDR3 is missing its conserved closing phenylalanine or tryptophan, this is likely a read error. No DNA is shown, since the ends of the CDR3 on it are uncertain; the CDR3 is the one TCRdb lists. This chain connects TRBV6-4 to TRBJ2-6. CDR1 is MRHNA and CDR2 is SNTAGT in the germline V gene. The CDR3 is 14 amino acids long, termini counted. The CDR3 region is CASSHRSGANVLKI.

The gene calls are TRBV20-1 and TRBJ2-5; D call uncertain. The length of the CDR3 is 15 residues. CDR1 and CDR2 (germline): DFQATT, SNEGSKA (reference sequence). Trimming took 6 bases from V and 4 from J, leaving 21 bases between them. DNA for the CDR3: TGCAGTGCCGCCCCTCTGGTCGCAGGAGCAGAGACCCAGTACTTC. It yields the protein CSAAPLVAGAETQYF.

V usage is TRBV29-1 and J usage is TRBJ1-2; D not certain. Germline lookup yields CDR1 SQVTM and CDR2 ANQGSEA. CDR3 length: 13 amino acids. V lost 1 base to trimming and J lost 3 bases, with 9 bases between them. CDR3 region: CSVEGPDHYGYTF. CDR3 DNA sequence: TGCAGCGTTGAAGGCCCGGACCACTATGGCTACACCTTC.

This clonotype was detected a few times. The rearrangement links TRBV29-1 to TRBJ2-1; 9 bases agree with TRBD1. With 6 bases clipped from V and 7 bases from J, the junction kept 7 bases outside the gene matches. Germline V gene lookup returns CDR1 SQVTM and CDR2 ANQGSEA. The CDR3 sequence is 13 residues long. CDR3: CSVRTGAGNEQFF. The CDR3 coding sequence is TGCAGCGTCAGGACAGGGGCTGGGAATGAGCAGTTCTTC.

This sequence joins TRBV2 and TRBJ1-1, with D tentatively TRBD1 (5 bases). V was shortened by 11 bases and J by 4 bases, with 17 bases between the two germline ends. The CDR3 is made up of 13 amino acids. Per germline, CDR1 SNHLY and CDR2 FYNNEI. The CDR3 here is CAGTVGVGTEAFF. Written as DNA, the CDR3 is TGTGCCGGCACGGTAGGGGTGGGCACTGAAGCTTTCTTT.

This clonotype was counted only a few times. The chain recombines TRBV2 with TRBJ1-6; no clear D gene. The germline gives CDR1 SNHLY, CDR2 FYNNEI. V lost 6 bases and J lost 7, with 7 bases in between. The CDR3 runs to 12 residues. CDR3 residues: CASSSTNSPLHF. As DNA, the CDR3 is TGTGCCAGCAGCAGTACAAATTCACCCCTCCACTTT.

The genes are TRBV20-1 and TRBJ1-4; D is perhaps TRBD1 (6 bases). V was clipped by 3 bases and J by 4 bases, with 15 bases between them. Germline loops: CDR1 DFQATT, CDR2 SNEGSKA (reference sequence). This CDR3 region has 15 residues. The CDR3 spells CSASITGLGNEKLFF. CDR3 DNA sequence: TGCAGTGCTAGTATAACAGGGCTAGGTAATGAAAAACTGTTTTTT.

The rearrangement links TRBV2 to TRBJ1-2; 9 nucleotides line up with TRBD1. The V gene end was trimmed by 6 bases and the J gene end by 4 bases; junction bases not matched to a gene: 0. CDR1 SNHLY and CDR2 FYNNEI come from the germline V gene. The CDR3 has 12 residues. CDR3 sequence: CASRDRGYGYTF. The DNA of the CDR3 is TGTGCCAGCAGGGACAGGGGCTATGGCTACACCTTC.

V usage is TRBV24-1 and J usage is TRBJ1-1; 9 bases line up with TRBD1. This CDR3 has 12 residues. With 7 bases clipped from V and 11 bases from J, the junction kept 7 bases outside the gene matches. Germline CDR1 is KGHDR and CDR2 is SFDVKD. The CDR3 DNA sequence: TGTGCCACCAGCAGGACAGGGGAGGTGGCTTTCTTT. Translating it yields CATSRTGEVAFF.

The rearrangement uses TRBV20-1 and TRBJ2-3; 7 bases agree with TRBD2. The CDR3 covers 16 residues. Germline V gene lookup returns CDR1 DFQATT and CDR2 SNEGSKA (reference sequence). J lost 0 bases, V lost 0 bases, and 6 bases had no gene match. The chain's CDR3 is CSARDPGGDSTDTQYF. The CDR3 coding sequence is TGCAGTGCTAGAGATCCGGGAGGAGATAGCACAGATACGCAGTATTTT.

J is TRBJ2-1 and V is TRBV11-2; TRBD1 matches 8 bases. This CDR3 has 16 residues. V dropped 5 bases and J dropped 2; count of bases not matched to a gene: 8. In germline, CDR1 is SGHAT, CDR2 FQNNGV. The CDR3 nucleotides read TGTGCCAGCAGCCCAAGGACAGGGACGCCCTACAATGAGCAGTTCTTC. Translation gives CASSPRTGTPYNEQFF.

This sequence joins TRBV29-1 and TRBJ1-2; possibly TRBD1 for D (6 bases). V was pared by 6 bases and J by 3 bases, with 20 bases between. In germline, CDR1 is SQVTM, CDR2 ANQGSEA. This CDR3 spans 15 amino acids. CDR3 in amino acids: CSVTKTGILDYGYTF. DNA of the CDR3: TGCAGCGTCACAAAAACAGGGATTCTGGACTATGGCTACACCTTC.

About this clonotype: A much more abundant neighbour one base away suggests this may be a read error. This chain connects TRBV20-1 to TRBJ2-1; TRBD1 agrees at 7 bases. Per germline, CDR1 DFQATT and CDR2 SNEGSKA (reference sequence). This CDR3 is built from 12 residues. With V trimmed by 2 bases and J by 9 bases, 4 bases remained unmatched. The CDR3 is CSARRRDSEQFF. The CDR3 DNA is TGCAGTGCTAGACGCAGGGACAGTGAGCAGTTCTTC.

V gene TRBV10-3 combines with J gene TRBJ1-2; 8 bases align to TRBD1. The V and J ends lost 4 bases and 3 bases, in that order; junction bases with no gene match: 7. The CDR3 is made up of 15 amino acids. Germline-derived CDR1 and CDR2 are ENHRY and SYGVKD. CDR3 sequence: CAISGTSGGDYGYTF. The CDR3 DNA reads as TGTGCCATCAGTGGGACTTCAGGGGGCGACTATGGCTACACCTTC.

The CDR3 region has the DNA TGTGCCAGCAGCCCCCGGGGGGGCCTGAACACTGAAGCTTTCTTT. As protein: CASSPRGGLNTEAFF. V and J are TRBV7-3 and TRBJ1-1, with D tentatively TRBD1 (6 bases). V was cut by 5 bases and J by 0 bases, with 13 bases left in between. CDR1 and CDR2 (germline): SGHTA, FQGTGA. The CDR3 has 15 residues.

The chain is built from TRBV20-1 and TRBJ1-2; D unresolved. V was clipped by 2 bases and J by 4 bases, with 8 bases between them. Per the germline V gene, CDR1 is DFQATT and CDR2 is SNEGSKA (reference sequence). The CDR3 is made up of 12 amino acids. DNA of the CDR3: TGCAGTGCTAGATCGGAGTCCTATGGCTACACCTTC. Translated, it gives CSARSESYGYTF.

The V call is TRBV7-3, the J call TRBJ2-5; 8 bases are a match to TRBD2. The CDR3 consists of 13 residues. Germline lookup yields CDR1 SGHTA and CDR2 FQGTGA. V trimming: 7 bases; J trimming: 2 bases; junction bases outside the gene matches: 3. The CDR3 bases are TGTGCCAGCACTACTAGCGGACAAGAGACCCAGTACTTC. Amino acids: CASTTSGQETQYF.

This clonotype was seen ten or more times. The J gene is TRBJ1-5, the V gene TRBV4-1, with D possibly TRBD1 on 5 matching bases. The CDR3 totals 16 residues. The germline V gene encodes CDR1 MGHRA and CDR2 YSYEKL. Trimming stripped 1 base from V and 1 base from J, with 11 bases between. The CDR3 is CASSQGGVGSNQPQHF. As DNA, the CDR3 is TGCGCCAGCAGCCAAGGAGGGGTTGGGAGCAATCAGCCCCAGCATTTT.

The chain has TRBV19 and TRBJ2-3, with TRBD2 identical over 9 bases. CDR1 and CDR2 (germline): LNHDA, SQIVND (reference sequence). The junction had 8 bases not matched to a gene; V was cut back by 5 bases and J by 5 bases. The CDR3 is 15 residues long. The DNA for the CDR3 is TGTGCCAGTAGTGCCCTAGCGGGATTGGGAGATACGCAGTATTTT. Translated: CASSALAGLGDTQYF.

Comments on this clonotype: A read error may produce the germline difference seen at one junction end. The chain has TRBV9 and TRBJ2-3; 7 nucleotides line up with TRBD2. This CDR3 has 14 residues. Germline assignment: CDR1 SGDLS and CDR2 YYNGEE. CDR3 coding DNA: TGTGCCATCAGCGTAGAGGCTAGCGGCGATGCGCAGTATTTT. Translated, it gives CAISVEASGDAQYF.

The chain combines TRBV6-5 with TRBJ1-2, with 7 positions matching TRBD1. This CDR3 has 14 amino acids. V lost 0 bases to trimming and J lost 7 bases; unmatched junction nucleotides: 5. CDR1 and CDR2 (germline): MNHEY, SVGAGI. This CDR3 reads CASSYSTTGFGYTF. The CDR3 DNA sequence: TGTGCCAGCAGTTACTCTACGACAGGGTTTGGCTACACCTTC.

This clonotype was detected ten times or more. The genes are TRBV27 and TRBJ1-2; the D gene is possibly TRBD1 (6 bases). There are 13 residues in the CDR3. V was shortened by 3 bases and J by 8 bases, with 13 bases between the two germline ends. The germline V gene encodes CDR1 MNHEY and CDR2 SMNVEV (reference sequence). CDR3 region: CASSLVRGHGYTF. The CDR3 region has the DNA TGTGCCAGCAGTTTGGTCAGGGGACACGGCTACACCTTC.

This clonotype was recorded only once. The chain uses TRBV10-3 and TRBJ1-6; 7 positions match TRBD1. The CDR3 is 15 amino acids. The germline gives CDR1 ENHRY, CDR2 SYGVKD. V shed 8 bases, J shed 7 bases, and the junction held 11 bases outside the gene matches. The CDR3 coding sequence is TGTGCCATCGACGCCACCGGGACAGCCAATTCACCCCTCCACTTT. It translates to CAIDATGTANSPLHF.

CDR3 DNA: TGCAGCGTTGATGGGGGGAGGGCCACTGAAGCTTTCTTT. Translation gives CSVDGGRATEAFF. The V and J genes are TRBV29-1 and TRBJ1-1, with D possibly matching TRBD1 (5 bases). The V and J ends lost 3 bases and 4 bases respectively, with 12 bases between them. The germline CDR1 and CDR2 sequences are SQVTM and ANQGSEA. CDR3 size: 13 residues.

The chain carries TRBV10-3 and TRBJ2-7; either TRBD1 or TRBD2 may supply D (6 bases each). Germline V gene lookup returns CDR1 ENHRY and CDR2 SYGVKD. Trimming stripped 0 bases from V and 10 bases from J, with 19 bases between. The CDR3 has 15 residues. This chain's CDR3 is CAISESGGGGGGQYF. CDR3 bases: TGTGCCATCAGTGAGTCGGGAGGTGGTGGGGGCGGACAGTACTTC.

In the case of this clonotype: Its ends do not fully match the called genes, so a read error is possible. The V call is TRBV15, the J call TRBJ1-2, with D possibly matching TRBD1 (6 bases). Germline-derived CDR1 and CDR2 are LNHNV and YYDKDF (reference sequence). This CDR3 contains 15 residues. The chain's CDR3 is CASSVPLQGPYGYTF. The CDR3 DNA is TGTGCCAGCAGCGTCCCTCTACAGGGCCCCTATGGCTACACCTTC.

This clonotype occurred a few times. This chain connects TRBV19 to TRBJ1-2; the D is unclear. Germline assignment: CDR1 LNHDA and CDR2 SQIVND (reference sequence). The CDR3 runs 12 residues. Trimming took off 3 bases at V and 4 bases at J, with 6 bases between the two ends. CDR3 protein: CASSISVYGYTF. CDR3 nucleotides: TGTGCCAGTAGTATCAGCGTCTATGGCTACACCTTC.

Turning to this clonotype: One end of the junction varies from germline; a read error may be responsible. The V and J genes are TRBV10-3 and TRBJ2-3; 8 positions agree with TRBD2. Looked up from germline, CDR1 is ENHRY and CDR2 is SYGVKD. The CDR3 length is 10 residues. This CDR3 reads CAIGRGDPHF. The CDR3 DNA follows: TGTGCCATCGGGCGGGGGGACCCGCATTTT.

This clonotype has only a few counts. V usage is TRBV6-4 and J usage is TRBJ2-3, with D tentatively TRBD2 (5 bases). Between the trimmed V and J ends, which lost 0 bases and 1 base, there was a span of 5 bases. Germline CDR1 is MRHNA and CDR2 is SNTAGT. The CDR3 runs to 14 residues. The CDR3 DNA reads as TGTGCCAGCAGTGACTCGCGGGGCACAGATACGCAGTATTTT. Translating gives CASSDSRGTDTQYF.